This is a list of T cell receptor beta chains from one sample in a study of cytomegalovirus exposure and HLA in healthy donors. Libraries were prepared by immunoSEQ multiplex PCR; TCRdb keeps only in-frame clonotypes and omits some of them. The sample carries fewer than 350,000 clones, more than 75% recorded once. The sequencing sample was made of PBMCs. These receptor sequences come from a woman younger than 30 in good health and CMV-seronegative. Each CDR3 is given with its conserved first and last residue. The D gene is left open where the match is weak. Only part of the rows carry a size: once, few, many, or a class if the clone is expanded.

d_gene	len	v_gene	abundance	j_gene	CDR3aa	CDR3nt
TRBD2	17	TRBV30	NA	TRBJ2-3	CAWSVRRLAGDVDTQYF	TGTGCCTGGAGTGTACGGCGACTAGCGGGGGACGTGGATACGCAGTATTTT
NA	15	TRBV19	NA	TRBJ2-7	CASRNGQLSSYEQYF	TGTGCCAGTAGAAACGGACAACTGAGCTCCTACGAGCAGTACTTC
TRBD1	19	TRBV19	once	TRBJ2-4	CASSILGTGSSGSKNIQYF	TGTGCCAGTAGTATATTAGGGACAGGGAGTAGTGGCTCGAAAAACATTCAGTACTTC
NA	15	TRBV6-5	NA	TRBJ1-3	CASSRGPGGGNTIYF	TGTGCCAGCAGCCGCGGACCCGGAGGGGGAAACACCATATATTTT
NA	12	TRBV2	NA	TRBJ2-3	CASTREDYTQYF	TGTGCCAGCACCCGTGAGGACTATACGCAGTATTTT
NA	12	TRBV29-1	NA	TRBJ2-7	CSVVSDIYEQYF	TGCAGCGTTGTGTCAGATATATACGAGCAGTACTTC
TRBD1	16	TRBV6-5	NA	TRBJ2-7	CASSWTGTGYTYEQYF	TGTGCCAGCAGTTGGACGGGGACAGGGTATACCTACGAGCAGTACTTC
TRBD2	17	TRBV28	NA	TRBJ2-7	CASRPGLAGERFYEQYF	TGTGCCAGCAGGCCGGGACTAGCGGGAGAGCGATTCTACGAGCAGTACTTC
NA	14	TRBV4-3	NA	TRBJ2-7	CASSQDELSYEQYF	TGCGCCAGCAGCCAAGATGAGTTGTCCTACGAGCAGTACTTC
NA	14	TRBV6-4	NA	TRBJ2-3	CASSDRDNTDTQYF	TGTGCCAGCAGTGACCGGGACAACACAGATACGCAGTATTTT
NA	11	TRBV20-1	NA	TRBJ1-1	CSAWLNTEAFF	TGCAGTGCGTGGCTCAACACTGAAGCTTTCTTT
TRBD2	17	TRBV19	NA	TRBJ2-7	CASSTRLAGTVTYEQYF	TGTGCCAGTAGTACCAGACTAGCGGGCACCGTTACCTACGAGCAGTACTTC
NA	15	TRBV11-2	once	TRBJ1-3	CASSSPRGSANTIYF	TGTGCCAGCAGCTCTCCCAGGGGCTCAGCTAACACCATATATTTT
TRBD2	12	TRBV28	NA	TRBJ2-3	CASRAGVDTQYF	TGTGCCAGCAGAGCGGGAGTAGATACGCAGTATTTT
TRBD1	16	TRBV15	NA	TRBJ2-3	CATRSRDRESTDTQYF	TGTGCCACCAGAAGCCGGGACAGGGAAAGCACAGATACGCAGTATTTT
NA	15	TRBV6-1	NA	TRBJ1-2	CASSPIPDSHYGYTF	TGTGCCAGCAGTCCCATCCCGGACAGCCACTATGGCTACACCTTC
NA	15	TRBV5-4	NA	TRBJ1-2	CASSEGQTPNYGYTF	TGTGCCAGCAGCGAAGGACAGACTCCTAACTATGGCTACACCTTC
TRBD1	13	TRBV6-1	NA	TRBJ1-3	CASRKDRVLSPDF	TGTGCCAGCAGGAAGGACAGGGTTTTGAGTCCGGATTTT
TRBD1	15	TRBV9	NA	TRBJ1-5	CASSPQGGSNQPQHF	TGTGCCAGCAGCCCCCAGGGGGGTAGCAATCAGCCCCAGCATTTT
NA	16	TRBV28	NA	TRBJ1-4	CASSLNPGQSNEKLFF	TGTGCCAGCAGTCTCAACCCGGGACAATCTAATGAAAAACTGTTTTTT
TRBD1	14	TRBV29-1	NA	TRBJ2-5	CSVAGQGLWETQYF	TGCAGCGTTGCGGGACAGGGTTTGTGGGAGACCCAGTACTTC
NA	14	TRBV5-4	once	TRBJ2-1	CASSAQRAYNEQFF	TGTGCCAGCAGCGCTCAGCGGGCCTACAATGAGCAGTTCTTC
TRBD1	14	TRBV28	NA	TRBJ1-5	CASSSDRTNQPQHF	TGTGCCAGCAGTTCGGACAGGACCAATCAGCCCCAGCATTTT
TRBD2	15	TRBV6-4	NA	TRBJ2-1	CASSEASGRYNEQFF	TGTGCCAGCAGTGAGGCTAGCGGGAGATACAATGAGCAGTTCTTC
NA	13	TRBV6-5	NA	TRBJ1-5	CASSYVLNQPQHF	TGTGCCAGCAGTTACGTCCTCAATCAGCCCCAGCATTTT
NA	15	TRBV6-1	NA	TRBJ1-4	CASSAEGSGIEKLFF	TGTGCCAGCAGCGCCGAAGGGAGCGGCATCGAAAAACTGTTTTTT
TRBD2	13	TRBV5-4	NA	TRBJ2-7	CASSLSSGRPINF	TGTGCCAGCAGCTTGTCTAGCGGGAGGCCGATTAACTTC
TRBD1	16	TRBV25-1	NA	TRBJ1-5	CASSGTRTGFDQPQHF	TGTGCCAGCAGTGGGACTAGGACAGGGTTTGATCAGCCCCAGCATTTT
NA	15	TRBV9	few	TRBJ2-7	CASSSDPTAVYEQYF	TGTGCCAGCAGCTCCGATCCCACAGCCGTCTACGAGCAGTACTTC
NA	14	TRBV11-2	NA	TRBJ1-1	CASSWSSMNTEAFF	TGTGCCAGCAGCTGGAGCAGCATGAACACTGAAGCTTTCTTT
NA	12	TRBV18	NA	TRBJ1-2	CASSPESYGYTF	TGTGCCAGCTCACCCGAGAGCTATGGCTACACCTTC
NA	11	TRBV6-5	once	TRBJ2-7	CASSYQYEQYF	TGTGCCAGCAGTTACCAATACGAGCAGTACTTC
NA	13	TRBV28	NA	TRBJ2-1	CASSLGTSNEQFF	TGTGCCAGCAGTTTGGGGACTTCCAATGAGCAGTTCTTC
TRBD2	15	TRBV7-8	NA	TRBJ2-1	CASSPKREGRNEQFF	TGTGCCAGCAGCCCTAAGCGGGAGGGCCGGAATGAGCAGTTCTTC
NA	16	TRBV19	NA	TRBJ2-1	CASSIVRLVRNNEQFF	TGTGCCAGTAGTATAGTACGACTAGTAAGAAACAATGAGCAGTTCTTC
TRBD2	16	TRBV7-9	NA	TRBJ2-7	CASSSGGRALFDEQYF	TGTGCCAGCAGCTCGGGCGGGAGGGCCCTGTTTGACGAGCAGTACTTC
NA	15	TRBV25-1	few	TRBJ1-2	CASGERGSRRYGYTF	TGTGCCAGCGGAGAGCGGGGCTCGAGGAGGTATGGCTACACCTTC
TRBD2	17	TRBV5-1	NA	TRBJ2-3	CASSLTGTSGSTDTQYF	TGCGCCAGCAGTTTGACCGGGACTAGCGGGAGCACAGATACGCAGTATTTT
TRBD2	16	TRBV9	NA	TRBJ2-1	CASSVNSGSSYNEQFF	TGTGCCAGCAGCGTCAATAGCGGGAGCTCCTACAATGAGCAGTTCTTC
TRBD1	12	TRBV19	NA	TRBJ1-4	CATRQGNEKLFF	TGTGCCACAAGACAGGGGAATGAAAAACTGTTTTTT
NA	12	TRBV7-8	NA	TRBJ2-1	CASSPITGEQFF	TGTGCCAGCAGCCCGATTACGGGTGAGCAGTTCTTC
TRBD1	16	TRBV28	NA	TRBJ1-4	CASSITQGASDEKLFF	TGTGCCAGCAGTATCACGCAGGGGGCTTCCGATGAAAAACTGTTTTTT
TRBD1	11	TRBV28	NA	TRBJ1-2	CASGTGLGYTF	TGTGCCAGCGGGACAGGGCTCGGCTACACCTTC
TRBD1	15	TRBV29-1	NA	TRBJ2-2	CSVSTGTANTGELFF	TGCAGCGTTTCGACCGGGACAGCGAACACCGGGGAGCTGTTTTTT
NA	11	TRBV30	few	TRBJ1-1	CAWRFYTEAFF	TGTGCCTGGAGATTCTACACTGAAGCTTTCTTT
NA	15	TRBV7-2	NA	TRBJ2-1	CASTTTRATYNEQFF	TGTGCCAGCACCACCACCAGAGCGACTTACAATGAGCAGTTCTTC
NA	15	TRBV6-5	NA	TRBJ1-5	CASRPDRTRGQPQHF	TGTGCCAGCAGACCTGACAGGACCCGGGGTCAGCCCCAGCATTTT
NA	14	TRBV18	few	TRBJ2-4	CASSPPRGVNIQYF	TGTGCCAGCTCACCACCCCGGGGTGTAAACATTCAGTACTTC
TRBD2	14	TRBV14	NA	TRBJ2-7	CASSPGTSGRGQYF	TGTGCCAGCAGCCCCGGGACTAGCGGGAGGGGGCAGTACTTC
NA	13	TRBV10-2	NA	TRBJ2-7	CASHQGGRYEQYF	TGCGCCAGCCATCAGGGGGGCCGCTACGAGCAGTACTTC
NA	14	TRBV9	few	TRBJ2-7	CASSGARQPYEQYF	TGTGCCAGCAGCGGCGCGCGGCAGCCTTACGAGCAGTACTTC